This TCR beta chain was sequenced in a study of blood T cell repertoires in COVID-19. Study details: Sites across the United States, Italy and Spain contributed samples from acute and convalescent COVID-19. Sources were T cells, B-cell-depleted T cells, or PBMCs; the material itself was cDNA or gDNA.

During active infection, Seattle patients enrolled and were then monitored through disease. V shed 4 bases and J 3 bases; nucleotides not matched to a gene: 7. CDR1 is SGHRS and CDR2 is YFSETQ in the germline V gene. This CDR3 contains 14 residues. The authors' processing: Estimation of nucleated cell counts was performed using reference gene primer amplification. The repertoire was sequenced with immunoSEQ multiplex PCR; TCRdb's copy has only in-frame clones and lacks some. V and J calls and clone size are copied from that table; D and trimming were computed from the DNA. The top ten hold roughly 7.3% of the sample, which has over 400,000 clones, roughly 91% seen once.

The specimen was peripheral blood. The J gene is TRBJ2-7, the V gene TRBV5-1; 7 nucleotides align to TRBD1. The source of this sequence is a woman aged 45-59 years with COVID-19, enrolled during active disease. The DNA of the CDR3 is TGCGCCAGCAGCCCAAGGACAGGCCTCTACGAGCAGTACTTC. It yields the protein CASSPRTGLYEQYF. Looking up the rest from reference TRBV5-1 and TRBJ2-7 gives the full variable domain: KAGVTQTPRYLIKTRGQQVTLSCSPISGHRSVSWYQQTPGQGLQFLFEYFSETQRNKGNFPGRFSGRQFSNSRSEMNVSTLELGDSALYLCASSPRTGLYEQYFGPGTRLTVT.